This T cell receptor beta chain originates from a study of blood T cells in healthy people across ages. With respect to this clonotype: Its antigen is undetermined.

The V gene lost 4 bases and the J gene lost 3 bases, with 13 bases spanning the gap. The CDR3 is 14 amino acids. A second about 7 to 12 cycle PCR used barcoded and J-beta primers. Each cDNA molecule carried a tag from a template-switch adaptor that contained 12 random nucleotides. TCRdb reprocessed the 5' RACE reads with MiXCR, giving one entry per CDR3 protein. Of about 1 million distinct CDR3 sequences detected, around 45% appear once; the ten largest clones hold approximately 17%. Total RNA amounts of at least 5.5 micrograms were extracted per sample. Study results and caveats: A roughly linear age-dependent decrease characterized TCR beta diversity per million T cells. Comparison with aged donors showed that long-lived donors had more naive CD4+ cells and higher diversity.

Material for sequencing was blood. The source is a woman aged 55-69 years in good health. The genes are TRBV12-3 or TRBV12-4 and TRBJ2-7; either TRBD1 or TRBD2 may supply D (6 bases each). The CDR3 DNA is TGTGCCAGCAGTTCCGGGGGACAAGTCTACGAGCAGTACTTC. Protein product: CASSSGGQVYEQYF.